Listed here are 9 T cell receptor beta chains from one sample, sequenced in a study of beta chain features in type 1 diabetes. Points from the study as a whole: Shortening that was moderate but significant affected the TCRB CDR3s of Type 1 diabetes patients in all four CD4+ subsets.

Their target antigens are unknown. Sequencing targeted expressed TCRB transcripts, as all isolated RNA had been reverse transcribed. Clones were read by immunoSEQ multiplex PCR, and TCRdb kept only the in-frame ones, dropping some. Counted here are 100,000 to 150,000 clones, around 16% occurring once; the ten biggest clones make up 2.6%. Sequenced material: central memory CD4+ T cells from blood. These receptors all stem from a man aged 18 to 29 with type 1 diabetes.

This clone was counted at least ten times. This rearrangement joins TRBV28 to TRBJ2-5, with 8 bases aligning to TRBD2. Looked up from germline, CDR1 is MDHEN and CDR2 is SYDVKM. V trimming: 5 bases; J trimming: 5 bases; junction bases outside the gene matches: 10. This CDR3 spans 15 amino acids. In nucleotides, the CDR3 is TGTGCCAGCAGTGGGGGAGCGGGAGTCTGGGAGACCCAGTACTTC. Translated, it gives CASSGGAGVWETQYF.

This chain uses TRBV30 with TRBJ2-2, with a possible D match to TRBD1 (5 bases). Germline-derived CDR1 and CDR2 are GTSNPN and SVGIG (reference sequence). The ends were cut back, 3 bases at V and 4 bases at J, with 12 bases in the middle. This CDR3 spans 14 amino acids. CDR3 region: CAWRPTGGTGELFF. The DNA for the CDR3 is TGTGCCTGGAGACCCACAGGTGGCACCGGGGAGCTGTTTTTT.

This clone has more than one count but fewer than ten. V and J are TRBV30 and TRBJ2-7; D gene ambiguous. The CDR3 covers 13 residues. Trimming took off 3 bases at V and 0 bases at J, with 9 bases between the two ends. Germline CDR1 GTSNPN, CDR2 SVGIG (reference sequence). CDR3 region: CAWRAEFSYEQYF. The CDR3 DNA reads as TGTGCCTGGAGGGCAGAGTTCTCCTACGAGCAGTACTTC.

On this clone itself: Other DNA sequences of this sample code for an identical CDR3. The chain combines TRBV5-1 with TRBJ2-7, with a tentative D call TRBD1 (5 bases). CDR3 size: 12 residues. The germline V gene encodes CDR1 SGHRS and CDR2 YFSETQ. V was pared by 4 bases and J by 3 bases, with 8 bases between. CDR3 sequence reads: CASSGQGYEQYF. The CDR3 DNA is TGCGCCAGCAGCGGGCAGGGCTACGAGCAGTACTTC.

This clone was seen more than once but under ten times. The V and J genes are TRBV5-1 and TRBJ2-1; D not resolved. The germline V gene has CDR1 SGHRS and CDR2 YFSETQ. The V end lost 0 bases, the J end lost 0 bases, and 10 bases lay between the germline ends. This CDR3 has 16 amino acids. This CDR3 reads CASSLAPPSSYNEQFF. The CDR3 nucleotides read TGCGCCAGCAGCTTGGCCCCGCCGAGCTCCTACAATGAGCAGTTCTTC.

There are a few counts of this clone. The rearrangement joins TRBV7-9 to TRBJ1-2; 10 nucleotides match TRBD1. This CDR3 is built from 17 residues. The germline V gene encodes CDR1 SEHNR and CDR2 FQNEAQ (reference sequence). With 6 bases clipped from V and 4 bases from J, the junction kept 14 bases outside the gene matches. For the CDR3, the DNA is TGTGCCAGCAGTATTACCCCGGGACAGGGGACGGTCTATGGCTACACCTTC. Its translation: CASSITPGQGTVYGYTF.

V usage is TRBV14 and J usage is TRBJ1-2, with D perhaps TRBD1 (6 bases). This CDR3 spans 14 amino acids. Trimming left V 0 bases short and J 5 bases short, with 10 bases between. Germline CDR1 reads SGHDN; CDR2 reads FVKESK. This CDR3 reads CASSQDLDRYGYTF. In DNA form, the CDR3 reads TGTGCCAGCAGCCAAGATTTGGACAGATATGGCTACACCTTC.

Only a few counts were recorded for this clone. This chain connects TRBV4-1 to TRBJ1-6, with D possibly TRBD1 on 5 matching bases. V was shortened by 0 bases and J by 9 bases, with 21 bases between the two germline ends. CDR1 and CDR2 from the germline V gene are MGHRA and YSYEKL. There are 18 residues in the CDR3. In DNA form, the CDR3 reads TGCGCCAGCAGCCAAGATGGTGGGGCTGGCTCTCGGGTTTCACCCCTCCACTTT. Residues: CASSQDGGAGSRVSPLHF.

This clone was seen more than once but under ten times. The chain couples TRBV18 to TRBJ2-7; 8 nucleotides match TRBD1. The CDR3 is 14 amino acids. Germline CDR1 reads KGHSH; CDR2 reads LQKENI. The V gene end was trimmed by 5 bases and the J gene end by 2 bases; junction bases not matched to a gene: 5. The CDR3 region has the DNA TGTGCCAGCTCATCCTCAGGGGGCGCCTACGAGCAGTACTTC. This translates into CASSSSGGAYEQYF.